The TCR beta chain under discussion was sequenced for a study of blood T cell repertoires in COVID-19. V lost 3 bases and J lost 3; bases outside the gene matches: 6. The CDR3 consists of 15 residues. Germline values: CDR1 MDHEN, CDR2 SYDVKM. Some clones are missing from TCRdb's copy, which holds only in-frame ones; the method was immunoSEQ multiplex PCR. This sample yields around 62,000 clones, of which approximately 87% are seen a single time; 3.5% to 5% belongs to the top ten. The receptor was derived from a human donor in a cohort sampled during active COVID-19. The rearrangement links TRBV28 to TRBJ2-7, with 9 bases identical to TRBD1. Sample: peripheral blood. CDR3 nucleotide sequence: TGTGCCAGCAGTTTCTCGGGACAGGGTCTCTACGAGCAGTACTTC. Encoded protein: CASSFSGQGLYEQYF.